This T cell receptor beta chain was captured in a study of cytomegalovirus exposure and HLA in healthy donors. Study outcomes and limitations: Judged likely to be a sequencing artifact was a cluster of highly shared sequence variants. In vitro checks showed that a few CMV-associated chains really do target CMV antigens.

A multiplex PCR was run with 60 Vbeta primers and 13 Jbeta primers. Only in-frame clones appear in the TCRdb table, and some are missing; sequencing was by immunoSEQ multiplex PCR. The repertoire holds 130,000 to 150,000 clones, with 80% as singletons. This CDR3 comprises 14 residues. CDR1 and CDR2 (germline): SEHNR, FQNEAQ (reference sequence). Trimming took off 1 base at V and 7 bases at J, with 14 bases between the two ends. This clone was seen just once. Its antigen remains unknown. This TCR came from a man aged 35-49 years in good health and CMV-seronegative. The sample was PBMCs. This chain connects TRBV7-9 to TRBJ2-7; possible D gene TRBD1, 5 bases. CDR3 in DNA: TGTGCCAGCAGCTTAGATCCACAGGTTACAGAGCAGTACTTC. Translated, it gives CASSLDPQVTEQYF.